This record concerns one TCR beta chain sequence. Its antigen target is currently unknown. No qualities accompany the bases; no much larger clone lies one base away. Its CDR3 holds 15 amino acids, cysteine through phenylalanine. Left in the record is the CDR3 DNA by itself, 45 bases read in frame from the first base. CDR1 and CDR2 are drawn from the germline V gene (reference sequence): MNHEY, SMNVEV. The germline V and J ends show losses of 1 base and 7 bases respectively, and no gene match explains 10 bases of the junction. The immunoSEQ Assay, a bias-controlled multiplex PCR, was used to amplify TCRbeta CDR3 regions from genomic DNA. In the original analysis: The number of nucleated cells in each sample was estimated from the amplification of reference gene primers within the assay. To quantify the absolute abundance of each unique TCRbeta CDR3 rearrangement, sequence reads were collapsed and filtered. For each sample, productive Simpson clonality was calculated by taking the square root of Simpson's diversity index across productive rearrangements. This is the immuneACCESS table as TCRdb keeps it, with only in-frame sequences that have V and J called. A part of the clones is gone; compared with another copy, unresolved V genes explain less than half, and the rest is unexplained. That table gives V, J and clone size, and the DNA gave D and trimming. The sample contains about 160,000 clones, around four fifths of them found a single time. The ten top clones hold around a fifth of the sample.

Each collaborating institution followed its own protocols to collect whole blood in K2EDTA tubes. For TCRbeta analysis, collaborator samples were shipped as frozen whole blood, as isolated PBMCs, or as DNA extracted from either sample type. This entry is derived from a study of blood T cell repertoires in COVID-19 (dated by TCRdb to about 2020). Looking at the study overall: Collaborator samples came from the United States, Italy and Spain and covered acute and convalescent phases of COVID-19. The prospective study material was composed of cDNA or gDNA derived from T cells, B-cell-depleted T cells, or PBMCs. Where HLA class I and class II types were available, the types were taken from metadata supplied by the sample provider, not from assay-based typing. A freely available public database, intended as a resource for researchers studying the immune response to SARS-CoV-2, is where the repertoires were released. Deeply sampled blood TCRbeta repertoires from subjects exposed to, actively infected with, or recovered from COVID-19 were included in the dataset. Samples were obtained from the ongoing ImmuneRACE study (first 160 participants) and from about 1,300 subjects provided by 6 global collaborators. Nearly every sample came with metadata listing a de-identified subject ID, COVID-19 status, age in years and sex.

Overall study outcomes, separate from this receptor: The quantity of clinical and demographic metadata differed by source and by participant and was supplied without curation.

The source of this sequence is a woman of 80 years or more with acute or convalescent COVID-19. The receptor chain draws on TRBV27 and TRBJ2-7; 7 bases in the middle match TRBD1. The sample was peripheral blood. The CDR3 has the sequence CASSLYQNRGWEQYF. The nucleotide sequence reads as follows: TGTGCCAGCAGTTTATACCAAAACAGGGGATGGGAGCAGTACTTC.